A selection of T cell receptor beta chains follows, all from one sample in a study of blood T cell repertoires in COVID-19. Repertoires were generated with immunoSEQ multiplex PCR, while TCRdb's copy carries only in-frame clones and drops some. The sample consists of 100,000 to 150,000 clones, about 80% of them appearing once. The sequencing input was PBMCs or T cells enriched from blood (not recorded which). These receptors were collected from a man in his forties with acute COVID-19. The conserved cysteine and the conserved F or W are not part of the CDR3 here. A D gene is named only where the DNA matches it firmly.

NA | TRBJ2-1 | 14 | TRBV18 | ASSPSLLDGGVEQF
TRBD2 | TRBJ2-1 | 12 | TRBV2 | ASRGLAGNNEQF
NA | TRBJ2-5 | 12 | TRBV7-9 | ASSPTVNQETQY
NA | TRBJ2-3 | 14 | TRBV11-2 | ASSAGRALSTDTQY
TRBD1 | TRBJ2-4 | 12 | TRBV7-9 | ASSDGQGGNIQY
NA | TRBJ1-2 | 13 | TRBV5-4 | ASSLDWPVPYGYT
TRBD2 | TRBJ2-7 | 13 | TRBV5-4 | ASSLDVSGRYEQY
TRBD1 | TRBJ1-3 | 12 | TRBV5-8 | ASSPDRAAYTIY
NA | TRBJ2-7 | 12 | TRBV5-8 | ASSLTGWGHEQY
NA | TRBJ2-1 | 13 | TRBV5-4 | ASSLPLGEGNEQF
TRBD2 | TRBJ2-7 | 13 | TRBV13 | ASSLGGLAGYEQY
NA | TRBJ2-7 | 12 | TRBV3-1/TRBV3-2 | ASSRGLDSYEQY
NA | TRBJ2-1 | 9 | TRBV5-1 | ASGEGQAEF